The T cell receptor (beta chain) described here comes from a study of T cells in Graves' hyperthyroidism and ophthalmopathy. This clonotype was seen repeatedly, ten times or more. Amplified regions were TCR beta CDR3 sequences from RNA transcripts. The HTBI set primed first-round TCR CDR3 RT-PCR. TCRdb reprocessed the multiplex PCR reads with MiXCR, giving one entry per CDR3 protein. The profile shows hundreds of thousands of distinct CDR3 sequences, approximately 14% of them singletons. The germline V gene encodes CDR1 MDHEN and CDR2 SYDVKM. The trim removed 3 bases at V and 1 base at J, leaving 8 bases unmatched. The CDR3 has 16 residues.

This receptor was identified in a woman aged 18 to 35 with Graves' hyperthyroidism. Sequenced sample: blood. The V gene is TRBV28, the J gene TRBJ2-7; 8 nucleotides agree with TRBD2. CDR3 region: CASSFLLADVSYEQYF. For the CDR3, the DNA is TGTGCCAGCAGTTTCTTACTAGCGGATGTTTCCTACGAGCAGTACTTC.